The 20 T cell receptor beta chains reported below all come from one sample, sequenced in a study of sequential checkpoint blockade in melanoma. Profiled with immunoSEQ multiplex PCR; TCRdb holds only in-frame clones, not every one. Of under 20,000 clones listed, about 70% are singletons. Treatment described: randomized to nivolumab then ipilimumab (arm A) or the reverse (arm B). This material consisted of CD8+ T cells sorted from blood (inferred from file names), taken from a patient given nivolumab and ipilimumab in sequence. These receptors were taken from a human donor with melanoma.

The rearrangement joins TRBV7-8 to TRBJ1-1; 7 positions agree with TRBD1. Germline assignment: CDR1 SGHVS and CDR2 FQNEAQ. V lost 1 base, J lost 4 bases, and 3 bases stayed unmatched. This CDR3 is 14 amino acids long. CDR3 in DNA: TGTGCCAGCAGCTTAGGGGCAGGGGGCACTGAAGCTTTCTTT. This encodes CASSLGAGGTEAFF.

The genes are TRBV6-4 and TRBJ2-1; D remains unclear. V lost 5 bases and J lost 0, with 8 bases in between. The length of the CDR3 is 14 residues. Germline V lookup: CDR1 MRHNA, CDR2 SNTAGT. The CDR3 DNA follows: TGTGCCAGCAGTCACACCAGCTCCTACAATGAGCAGTTCTTC. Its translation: CASSHTSSYNEQFF.

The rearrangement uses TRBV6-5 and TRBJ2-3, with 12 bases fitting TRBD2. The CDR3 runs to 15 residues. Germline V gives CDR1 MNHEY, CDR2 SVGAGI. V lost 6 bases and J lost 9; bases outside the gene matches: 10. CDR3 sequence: CASRPSSGGAETQYF. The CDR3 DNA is TGTGCCAGCAGACCTTCTAGCGGGGGGGCTGAGACGCAGTATTTT.

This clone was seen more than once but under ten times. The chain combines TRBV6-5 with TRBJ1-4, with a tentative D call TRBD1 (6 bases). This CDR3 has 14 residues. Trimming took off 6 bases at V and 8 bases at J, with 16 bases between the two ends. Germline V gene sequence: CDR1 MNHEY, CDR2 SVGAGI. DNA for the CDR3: TGTGCCAGCAGGACAGCGGGGGCAGAGGAAAAACTGTTTTTT. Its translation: CASRTAGAEEKLFF.

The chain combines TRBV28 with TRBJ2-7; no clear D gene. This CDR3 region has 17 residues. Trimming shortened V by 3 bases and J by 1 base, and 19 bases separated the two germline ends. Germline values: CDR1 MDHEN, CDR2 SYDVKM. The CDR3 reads CASSFPSKSALSYEQYF. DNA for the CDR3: TGTGCCAGCAGTTTCCCCTCAAAATCTGCCCTATCCTACGAGCAGTACTTC.

CDR3 region: CASSQTSVVTNTGELFF. CDR3 DNA: TGCGCCAGCAGCCAAACTTCCGTCGTAACGAACACCGGGGAGCTGTTTTTT. The genes are TRBV4-1 and TRBJ2-2; no reliable D call. Trimming removed 2 bases at V and 0 bases at J, with 13 bases between. The CDR3 spans 17 residues. Germline assignment: CDR1 MGHRA and CDR2 YSYEKL.

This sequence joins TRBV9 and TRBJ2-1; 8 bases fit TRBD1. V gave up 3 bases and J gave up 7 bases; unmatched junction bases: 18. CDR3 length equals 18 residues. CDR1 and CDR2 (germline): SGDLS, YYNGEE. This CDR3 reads CASSENNEGQGSWNEQFF. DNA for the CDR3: TGTGCCAGCAGCGAAAACAACGAAGGACAGGGTTCCTGGAATGAGCAGTTCTTC.

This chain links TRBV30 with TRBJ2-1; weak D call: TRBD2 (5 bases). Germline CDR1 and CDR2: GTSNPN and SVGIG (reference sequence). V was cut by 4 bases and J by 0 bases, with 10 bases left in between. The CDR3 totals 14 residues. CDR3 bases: TGTGCCTGGAAATTAGCGCGCTCCTACAATGAGCAGTTCTTC. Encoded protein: CAWKLARSYNEQFF.

The CDR3 bases are TGTGCCAGCAGCTCGACAGGGTACGACACTGAAGCTTTCTTT. It specifies CASSSTGYDTEAFF. The chain has TRBV5-6 and TRBJ1-1; 7 bases align to TRBD1. The length of the CDR3 is 14 residues. CDR1 is SGHDT and CDR2 is YYEEEE in the germline V gene. V shed 3 bases, J shed 3 bases, and the junction held 5 bases outside the gene matches.

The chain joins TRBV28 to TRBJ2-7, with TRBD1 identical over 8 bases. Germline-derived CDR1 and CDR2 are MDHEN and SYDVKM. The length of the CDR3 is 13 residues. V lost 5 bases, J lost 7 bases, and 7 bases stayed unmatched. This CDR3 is CASSNQGAYEQYF. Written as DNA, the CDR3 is TGTGCCAGCAGTAATCAGGGGGCTTATGAGCAGTACTTC. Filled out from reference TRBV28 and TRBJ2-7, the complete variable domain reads DVKVTQSSRYLVKRTGEKVFLECVQDMDHENMFWYRQDPGLGLRLIYFSYDVKMKEKGDIPEGYSVSREKKERFSLILESASTNQTSMYLCASSNQGAYEQYFGPGTRLTVT.

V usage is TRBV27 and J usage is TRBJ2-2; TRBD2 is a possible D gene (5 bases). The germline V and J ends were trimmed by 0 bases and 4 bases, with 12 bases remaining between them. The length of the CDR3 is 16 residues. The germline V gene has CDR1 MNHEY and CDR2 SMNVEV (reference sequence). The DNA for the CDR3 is TGTGCCAGCAGTTTATCGAACCTAGAGGGCACCGGGGAGCTGTTTTTT. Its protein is CASSLSNLEGTGELFF.

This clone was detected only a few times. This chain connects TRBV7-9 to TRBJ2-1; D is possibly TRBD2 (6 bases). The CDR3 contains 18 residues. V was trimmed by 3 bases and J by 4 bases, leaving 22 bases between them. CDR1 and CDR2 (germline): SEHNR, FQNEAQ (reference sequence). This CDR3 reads CASSFDEYRTTVYNEQFF. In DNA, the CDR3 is TGTGCCAGCAGCTTCGACGAATATAGGACTACCGTATACAATGAGCAGTTCTTC.

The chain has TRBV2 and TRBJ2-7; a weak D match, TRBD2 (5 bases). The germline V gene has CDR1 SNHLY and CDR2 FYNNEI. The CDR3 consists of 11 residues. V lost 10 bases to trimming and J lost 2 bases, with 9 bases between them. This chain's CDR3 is CATGGTYEQYF. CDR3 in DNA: TGTGCCACCGGAGGAACCTACGAGCAGTACTTC.

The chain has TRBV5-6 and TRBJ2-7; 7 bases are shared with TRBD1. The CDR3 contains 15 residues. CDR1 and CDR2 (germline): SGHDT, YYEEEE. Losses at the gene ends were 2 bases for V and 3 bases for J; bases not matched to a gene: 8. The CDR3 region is CASSLGSTGVYEQYF. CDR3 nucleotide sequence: TGTGCCAGCAGCTTAGGTAGCACAGGGGTCTACGAGCAGTACTTC.

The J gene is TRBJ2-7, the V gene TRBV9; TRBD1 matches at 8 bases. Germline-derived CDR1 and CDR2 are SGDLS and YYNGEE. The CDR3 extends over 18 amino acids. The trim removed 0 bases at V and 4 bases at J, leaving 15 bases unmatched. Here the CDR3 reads CASSVEPRTGQIRYEQYF. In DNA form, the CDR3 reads TGTGCCAGCAGCGTAGAACCCCGGACAGGGCAGATCAGGTACGAGCAGTACTTC.

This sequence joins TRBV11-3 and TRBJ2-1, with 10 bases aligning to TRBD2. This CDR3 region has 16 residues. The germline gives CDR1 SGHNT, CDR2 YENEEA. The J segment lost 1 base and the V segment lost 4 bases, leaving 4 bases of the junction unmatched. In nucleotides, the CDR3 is TGTGCCAGCAGCTCGAGAGCGGGGGGGTCCTACAATGAGCAGTTCTTC. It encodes CASSSRAGGSYNEQFF.

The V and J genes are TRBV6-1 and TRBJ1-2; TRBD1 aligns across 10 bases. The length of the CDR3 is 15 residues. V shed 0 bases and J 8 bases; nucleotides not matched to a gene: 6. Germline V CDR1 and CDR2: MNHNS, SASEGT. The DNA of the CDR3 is TGTGCCAGCAGTGAAGCGGAGACAGGGGGCTGGGGCTACACCTTC. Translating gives CASSEAETGGWGYTF.

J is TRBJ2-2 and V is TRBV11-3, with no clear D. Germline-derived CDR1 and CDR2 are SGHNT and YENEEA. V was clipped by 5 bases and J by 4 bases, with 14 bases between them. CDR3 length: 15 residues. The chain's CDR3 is CASSPPLSRTGELFF. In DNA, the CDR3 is TGTGCCAGCAGCCCCCCCTTATCTCGCACCGGGGAGCTGTTTTTT.

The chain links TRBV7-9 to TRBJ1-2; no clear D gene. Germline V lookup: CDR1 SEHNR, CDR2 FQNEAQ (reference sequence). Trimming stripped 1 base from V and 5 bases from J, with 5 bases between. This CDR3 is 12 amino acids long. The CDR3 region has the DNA TGTGCCAGCAGCTTAGGAGGATATGGCTACACCTTC. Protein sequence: CASSLGGYGYTF.

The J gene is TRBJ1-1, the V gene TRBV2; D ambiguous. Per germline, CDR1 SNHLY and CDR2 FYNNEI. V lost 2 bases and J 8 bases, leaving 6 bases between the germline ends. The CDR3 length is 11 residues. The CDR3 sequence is CASSETAEAFF. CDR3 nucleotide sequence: TGTGCCAGCAGTGAAACAGCAGAAGCTTTCTTT.